This TCR beta chain is from a study of T cell responses to AZD1222 COVID-19 vaccine. Findings and caveats of the study: Spike-wide coverage was observed for vaccine-associated CD4 TCRs, with dominant responses at 160-218 and 743-854.

Clones were sequenced by immunoSEQ multiplex PCR, and TCRdb holds only the in-frame ones, with some missing. The data contain under 50,000 clones, just over 85% of them singletons. V lost 4 bases and J lost 5, with 23 bases in between. This CDR3 has 17 residues. Germline CDR1 and CDR2: SGHRS and YFSETQ. This clone showed up just once. Its matching antigen is unknown. Sequences were derived from peripheral blood, sampled 28 days after the second dose of the MenACWY control vaccine. This chain links TRBV5-1 with TRBJ2-3; D gene uncertain. The receptor's source is an adult who received the MenACWY meningococcal vaccine as a control. CDR3 amino acids: CASSAALGGVREDTQYF. In DNA form, the CDR3 reads TGCGCCAGCAGCGCGGCTTTAGGTGGGGTTCGAGAAGATACGCAGTATTTT.